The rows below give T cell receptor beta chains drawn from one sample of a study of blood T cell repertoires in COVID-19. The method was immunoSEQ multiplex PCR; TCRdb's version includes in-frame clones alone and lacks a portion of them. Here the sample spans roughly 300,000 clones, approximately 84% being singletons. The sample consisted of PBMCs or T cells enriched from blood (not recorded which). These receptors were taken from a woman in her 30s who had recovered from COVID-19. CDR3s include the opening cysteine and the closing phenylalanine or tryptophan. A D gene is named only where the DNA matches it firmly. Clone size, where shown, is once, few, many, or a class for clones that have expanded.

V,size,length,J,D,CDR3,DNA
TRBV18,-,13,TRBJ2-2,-,CASSPWLTGELFF,TGTGCCAGCTCACCTTGGCTTACCGGGGAGCTGTTTTTT
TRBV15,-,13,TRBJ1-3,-,CATSSTPGNTIYF,TGTGCCACCAGCAGTACTCCAGGAAACACCATATATTTT
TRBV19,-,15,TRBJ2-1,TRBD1,CASSKDRGTYNEQFF,TGTGCCAGTAGTAAAGACAGGGGAACCTACAATGAGCAGTTCTTC
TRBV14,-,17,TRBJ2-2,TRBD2,CASSRRPSGGNTGELFF,TGTGCCAGCAGCCGCCGACCTAGCGGGGGAAACACCGGGGAGCTGTTTTTT
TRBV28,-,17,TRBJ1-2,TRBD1,CASSSAGTGYPNYGYTF,TGTGCCAGCAGTTCGGCGGGGACAGGGTATCCTAACTATGGCTACACCTTC
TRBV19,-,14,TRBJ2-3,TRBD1,CASGVGQGTDTQYF,TGTGCCAGTGGCGTAGGACAGGGGACAGATACGCAGTATTTT
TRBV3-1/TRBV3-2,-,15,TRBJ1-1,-,CASSQELLANTEAFF,TGTGCCAGCAGCCAAGAGCTTCTAGCAAACACTGAAGCTTTCTTT
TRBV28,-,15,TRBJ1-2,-,CASSFGVERSYGYTF,TGTGCCAGCAGTTTCGGGGTTGAGAGGAGCTATGGCTACACCTTC
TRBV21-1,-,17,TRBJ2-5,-,CASSINRTGQEQETQYF,TGTGCCAGCAGCATAAACCGGACAGGACAAGAACAAGAGACCCAGTACTTC
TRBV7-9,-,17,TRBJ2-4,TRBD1,CASSLGGGQLFKNIQYF,TGTGCCAGCAGCTTAGGTGGGGGACAGCTATTCAAAAACATTCAGTACTTC
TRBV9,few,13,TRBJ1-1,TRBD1,CASSGQGSTEAFF,TGTGCCAGCAGCGGACAGGGGTCTACTGAAGCTTTCTTT
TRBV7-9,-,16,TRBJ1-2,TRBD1,CASSTGTGGSMDGYTF,TGTGCCAGCAGCACCGGGACAGGGGGCTCTATGGATGGCTACACCTTC
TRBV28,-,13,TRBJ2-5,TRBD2,CASSPGGQETQYF,TGTGCCAGCAGTCCCGGGGGGCAAGAGACCCAGTACTTC
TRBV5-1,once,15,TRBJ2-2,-,CASSNSGTPTGELFF,TGCGCCAGCAGCAATTCCGGGACACCCACCGGGGAGCTGTTTTTT
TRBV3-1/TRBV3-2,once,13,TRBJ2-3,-,CASSPGYTDTQYF,TGTGCCAGCAGCCCGGGATACACAGATACGCAGTATTTT
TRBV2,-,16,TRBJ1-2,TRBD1,CASRDRGRGLSYGYTF,TGTGCCAGCAGAGACAGGGGGAGGGGGTTAAGCTATGGCTACACCTTC
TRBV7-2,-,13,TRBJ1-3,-,CASKQPTGNTIYF,TGTGCCAGCAAACAACCGACTGGAAACACCATATATTTT
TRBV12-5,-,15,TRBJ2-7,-,CASGFTGKRTYEQYF,TGTGCTAGTGGTTTCACAGGGAAAAGGACCTACGAGCAGTACTTC
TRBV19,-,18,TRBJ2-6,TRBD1,CASSTTGAASSGANVLTF,TGTGCCAGTAGTACTACAGGGGCCGCCAGCTCTGGGGCCAACGTCCTGACTTTC
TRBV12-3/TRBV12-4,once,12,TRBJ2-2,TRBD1,CASRGGTGWLFF,TGTGCCAGCAGGGGGGGGACAGGGTGGTTGTTTTTT
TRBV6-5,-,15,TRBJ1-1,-,CASSYRGQSNTEAFF,TGTGCCAGCAGTTACAGGGGCCAGTCGAACACTGAAGCTTTCTTT
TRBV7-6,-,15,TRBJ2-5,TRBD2,CASSLGTSGQETQYF,TGTGCCAGCAGCTTAGGGACTAGCGGACAAGAGACCCAGTACTTC
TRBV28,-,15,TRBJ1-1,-,CASTSKQGMNTEAFF,TGTGCCAGCACCTCTAAGCAGGGAATGAACACTGAAGCTTTCTTT
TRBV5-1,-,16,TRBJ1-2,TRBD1,CASSFGLGQGSYGYTF,TGCGCCAGCAGCTTCGGCTTGGGACAGGGGAGTTATGGCTACACCTTC
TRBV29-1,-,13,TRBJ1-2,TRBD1,CSVGSGTGYGYTF,TGCAGCGTGGGATCCGGGACAGGGTATGGCTACACCTTC
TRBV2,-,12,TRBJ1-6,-,CASSEAASPLHF,TGTGCCAGCAGTGAAGCGGCCTCACCCCTCCACTTT
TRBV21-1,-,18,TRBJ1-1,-,CASSKGRKGLTMNTEAFF,TGTGCCAGCAGCAAAGGGAGAAAGGGACTGACTATGAACACTGAAGCTTTCTTT
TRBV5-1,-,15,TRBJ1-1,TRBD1,CASSPMTGMNTEAFF,TGCGCCAGCAGCCCGATGACAGGGATGAACACTGAAGCTTTCTTT
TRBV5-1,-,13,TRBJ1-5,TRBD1,CASRTGPNQPQHF,TGCGCCAGCAGGACAGGGCCAAATCAGCCCCAGCATTTT
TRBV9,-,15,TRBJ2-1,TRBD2,CASSVAIGGGDEQFF,TGTGCCAGCAGCGTAGCCATAGGCGGGGGTGACGAGCAGTTCTTC
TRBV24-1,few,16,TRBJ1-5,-,CATSGADPGGNQPQHF,TGTGCCACCAGTGGGGCTGATCCGGGGGGCAATCAGCCCCAGCATTTT
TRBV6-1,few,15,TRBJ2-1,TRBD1,CASSEGETGGFEQFF,TGTGCCAGCAGTGAAGGGGAGACAGGGGGCTTTGAGCAGTTCTTC
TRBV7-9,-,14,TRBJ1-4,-,CAGARGSTNEKLFF,TGTGCCGGCGCACGGGGTTCAACTAATGAAAAACTGTTTTTT
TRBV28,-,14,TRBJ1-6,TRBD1,CASSSGQADSPLHF,TGTGCCAGCAGTTCGGGACAGGCCGACTCACCCCTCCACTTT
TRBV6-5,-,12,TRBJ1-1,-,CASRTEVAEAFF,TGTGCCAGCAGGACGGAGGTCGCTGAAGCTTTCTTT
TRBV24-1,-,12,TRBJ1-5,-,CATSDPGQPQHF,TGTGCCACCAGTGATCCCGGGCAGCCCCAGCATTTT
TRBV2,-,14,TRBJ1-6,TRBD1,CASRTGTGYSPLHF,TGTGCCAGCAGAACCGGGACAGGGTACTCACCCCTCCACTTT
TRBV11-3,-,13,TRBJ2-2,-,CASSASNTGELFF,TGTGCCAGCAGCGCCAGTAACACCGGGGAGCTGTTTTTT
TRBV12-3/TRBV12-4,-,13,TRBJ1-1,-,CASRGRRNTEAFF,TGTGCCAGCCGCGGGCGGAGGAACACTGAAGCTTTCTTT
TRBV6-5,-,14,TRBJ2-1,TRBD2,CASGPGLATNEQFF,TGTGCCAGCGGACCGGGACTAGCTACCAATGAGCAGTTCTTC